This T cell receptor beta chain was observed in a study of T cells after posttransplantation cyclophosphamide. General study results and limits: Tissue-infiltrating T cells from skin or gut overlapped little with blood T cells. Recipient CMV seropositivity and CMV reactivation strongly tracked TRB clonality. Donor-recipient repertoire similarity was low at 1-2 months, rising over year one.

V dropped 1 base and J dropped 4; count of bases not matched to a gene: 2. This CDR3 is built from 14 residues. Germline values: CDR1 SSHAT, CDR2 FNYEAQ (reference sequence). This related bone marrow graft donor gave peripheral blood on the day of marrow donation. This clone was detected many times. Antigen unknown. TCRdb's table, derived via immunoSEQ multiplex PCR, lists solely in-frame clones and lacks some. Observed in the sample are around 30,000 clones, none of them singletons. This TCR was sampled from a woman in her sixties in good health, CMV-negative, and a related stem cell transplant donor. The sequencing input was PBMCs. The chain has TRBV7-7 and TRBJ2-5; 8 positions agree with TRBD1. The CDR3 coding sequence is TGTGCCAGCAGCTTAGGGACAGGGTTAGAGACCCAGTACTTC. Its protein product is CASSLGTGLETQYF.